This entry lists 17 T cell receptor beta chains sequenced from one sample in a study of blood T cell repertoires in COVID-19. Here immunoSEQ multiplex PCR was the method, and the copy in TCRdb shows in-frame clones only, minus some. The data show 200,000 to 250,000 clones, more than 80% seen once. The sample taken for sequencing was PBMCs or T cells enriched from blood (not recorded which). Receptor source: a woman under 30 in a cohort exposed to, infected with or recovered from COVID-19 (not recorded which).

The J gene is TRBJ2-7, the V gene TRBV21-1; TRBD2, the table's D call, was not compared with the DNA. TRBV21-1 corresponds to a pseudogene. The CDR3 runs to 15 residues. In nucleotides, the CDR3 is TGTGCCAGCATGCCGACTAAAGCGGGGGTCTGCGAGCAGTACTTC. It codes for CASMPTKAGVCEQYF.

The chain is built from TRBV3-1 (or the pseudogene TRBV3-2) and TRBJ2-5, with 11 bases aligning to TRBD2. Germline assignment: CDR1 LGHDT and CDR2 YNNKEL (reference sequence). This CDR3 is built from 17 residues. V gave up 1 base and J gave up 5 bases; unmatched junction bases: 9. The CDR3 sequence: CASSQGISGGAVETQYF. DNA of the CDR3: TGTGCCAGCAGCCAAGGGATTAGCGGGGGGGCGGTGGAGACCCAGTACTTC.

This clone showed up just a few times. The V call is TRBV5-1, the J call TRBJ1-4; 7 nucleotides align to TRBD1. The length of the CDR3 is 14 residues. V lost 3 bases and J lost 8; bases outside the gene matches: 7. Germline V gives CDR1 SGHRS, CDR2 YFSETQ. The CDR3 is CASSSTGLGEKLFF. In DNA, the CDR3 is TGCGCCAGCAGCTCGACAGGGCTAGGGGAAAAACTGTTTTTT.

The rearrangement uses TRBV6-5 and TRBJ1-2; D not certain. Trimming cost V 6 bases and J 5 bases, with 13 bases left between them. CDR3 length: 13 amino acids. Germline CDR1 is MNHEY and CDR2 is SVGAGI. CDR3 in amino acids: CASSLDGGYGYTF. The CDR3 DNA reads as TGTGCCAGCAGCCTCGATGGAGGGTATGGCTACACCTTC.

This clone was seen only once. V usage is TRBV3-1 (or the pseudogene TRBV3-2) and J usage is TRBJ1-2, with TRBD1 matching 8 bases. In germline, CDR1 is LGHDT, CDR2 YNNKEL (reference sequence). CDR3 length equals 14 residues. The V segment lost 5 bases and the J segment 8 bases; nucleotides outside the gene matches: 10. The DNA of the CDR3 is TGTGCCAGCAGCTTGAGGACAGGGATGATGGGCTACACCTTC. The encoded protein is CASSLRTGMMGYTF.

Written as DNA, the CDR3 is TGCGCCAGCAGCTTATCAAGAACACAGGGAAGCTATGGCTACACCTTC. This encodes CASSLSRTQGSYGYTF. The gene calls are TRBV5-1 and TRBJ1-2; D perhaps matches TRBD1 (6 bases). V was clipped by 2 bases and J by 4 bases, with 18 bases between them. CDR3 size: 16 residues. Germline CDR1 is SGHRS and CDR2 is YFSETQ.

This sequence joins TRBV6-5 and TRBJ1-2; TRBD1 agrees at 8 bases. The CDR3 spans 15 residues. Germline V gene sequence: CDR1 MNHEY, CDR2 SVGAGI. V dropped 8 bases and J dropped 2; count of bases not matched to a gene: 10. The CDR3, as DNA: TGTGCCAGCCGAGCTTTAAGGACAGGGAACTATGGCTACACCTTC. Translated, it gives CASRALRTGNYGYTF.

The chain couples TRBV19 to TRBJ1-1; D may be TRBD1 (5 bases). This CDR3 is built from 13 residues. Looked up from germline, CDR1 is LNHDA and CDR2 is SQIVND (reference sequence). V was trimmed by 4 bases and J by 5 bases, leaving 11 bases between them. In DNA form, the CDR3 reads TGTGCCAGTAGTACAGGGAGGAGGACTGAAGCTTTCTTT. This gives the protein CASSTGRRTEAFF.

The rearrangement links TRBV5-8 to TRBJ2-3; 8 nucleotides match TRBD2. Germline V gene data show CDR1 as SGHTS and CDR2 as YDEGEE. There are 15 residues in the CDR3. The trim removed 4 bases at V and 1 base at J, leaving 5 bases unmatched. CDR3 nucleotide sequence: TGTGCCAGCAGCCCCGCAGCGGGGGGCACAGATACGCAGTATTTT. Translation gives CASSPAAGGTDTQYF.

J is TRBJ2-7 and V is TRBV21-1; the table's TRBD2 call for D was not verified on the DNA. TRBV21-1 is a pseudogene locus. The CDR3 sequence is 15 residues long. The CDR3 DNA reads as TGTGCCAGCAGCAAAGTAGCTAGCGCCGCCTACGAGCAGTACTTC. It codes for CASSKVASAAYEQYF.

The rearrangement uses TRBV6-2 or TRBV6-3 and TRBJ1-1; no firm D call. V was trimmed by 2 bases and J by 5 bases, leaving 12 bases between them. The CDR3 spans 14 residues. Germline CDR1 and CDR2: MNHEY and SVGEGT. The DNA of the CDR3 is TGTGCCAGCAGTTACATGGCACGGGGAACTGAAGCTTTCTTT. Its protein product is CASSYMARGTEAFF.

This sequence joins TRBV7-2 and TRBJ2-7, with TRBD2 identical over 9 bases. This CDR3 has 14 residues. Losses at the gene ends were 5 bases for V and 4 bases for J; bases not matched to a gene: 6. CDR1 and CDR2 from the germline V gene are SGHTA and FQGNSA. This chain's CDR3 is CASSPGTSWYEQYF. CDR3 nucleotide sequence: TGTGCCAGCAGCCCAGGGACTAGCTGGTACGAGCAGTACTTC.

The chain has TRBV16 and TRBJ1-2; 8 nucleotides align to TRBD1. Germline trimming cut 0 bases from V and 8 bases from J; bases unmatched to any gene: 23. Germline values: CDR1 KGHSY, CDR2 FQNENV. This CDR3 is 20 amino acids long. CDR3 DNA sequence: TGTGCCAGCAGCCAATCGGTCCAGGGGGCGCGGACCTCGGCGCCGTGGGGCTACACCTTC. Translated: CASSQSVQGARTSAPWGYTF.

In this sample, this clone turned up once. The chain joins TRBV11-2 to TRBJ1-2; D call uncertain. The germline V gene has CDR1 SGHAT and CDR2 FQNNGV. This CDR3 comprises 17 residues. The ends were cut back, 3 bases at V and 2 bases at J, with 19 bases in the middle. The DNA of the CDR3 is TGTGCCAGCAGCTTCGGAAACCCTAGGGAGCGAAACTATGGCTACACCTTC. Its translation: CASSFGNPRERNYGYTF.

The rearrangement links TRBV24-1 to TRBJ1-5, with 8 bases aligning to TRBD1. The CDR3 has 16 amino acids. V lost 4 bases to trimming and J lost 5 bases; unmatched junction nucleotides: 9. Germline V CDR1 and CDR2: KGHDR, SFDVKD. Here the CDR3 reads CATSETGTGWDQPQHF. CDR3 DNA: TGTGCCACCAGTGAAACCGGGACAGGATGGGATCAGCCCCAGCATTTT.

The chain carries TRBV28 and TRBJ1-1; 7 bases line up with TRBD1. Germline CDR1 and CDR2: MDHEN and SYDVKM. This CDR3 comprises 15 residues. After removal of 6 bases from V and 5 bases from J, the junction contained 12 bases not matched to a gene. The CDR3 sequence: CASSYRQGEWTEAFF. CDR3 sequence (DNA): TGTGCCAGCAGCTACCGACAGGGCGAGTGGACTGAAGCTTTCTTT.

The chain joins TRBV11-2 to TRBJ1-4; TRBD1 might be the D (5 bases). The CDR3 totals 17 residues. Trimming cost V 4 bases and J 1 base, with 16 bases left between them. From germline, CDR1 is SGHAT and CDR2 FQNNGV. The chain's CDR3 is CASSSGEGLLTNEKLFF. The CDR3 DNA is TGTGCCAGCAGCTCGGGAGAGGGGTTGTTAACTAATGAAAAACTGTTTTTT.